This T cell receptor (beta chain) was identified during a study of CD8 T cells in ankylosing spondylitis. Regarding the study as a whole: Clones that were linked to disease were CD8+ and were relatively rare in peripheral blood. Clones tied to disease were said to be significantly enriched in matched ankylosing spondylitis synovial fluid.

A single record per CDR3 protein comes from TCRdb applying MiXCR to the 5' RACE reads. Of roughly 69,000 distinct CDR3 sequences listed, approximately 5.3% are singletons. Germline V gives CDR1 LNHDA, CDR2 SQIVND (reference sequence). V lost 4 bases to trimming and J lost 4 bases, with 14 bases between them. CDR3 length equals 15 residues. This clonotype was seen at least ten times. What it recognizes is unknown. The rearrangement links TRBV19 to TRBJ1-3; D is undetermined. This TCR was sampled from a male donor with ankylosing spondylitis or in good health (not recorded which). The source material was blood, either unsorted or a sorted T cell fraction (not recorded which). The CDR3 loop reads CASSTSGLSGNTIYF. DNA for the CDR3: TGTGCCAGTAGTACCTCCGGGCTGAGCGGAAACACCATATATTTT.